The T cell receptor beta chain described here comes from a study of cytomegalovirus exposure and HLA in healthy donors. Study findings and constraints: As a later analysis showed, a missense DCLRE1C variant was linked to trimming of TCR beta V- and J-genes. A later analysis, which compared TCR beta chains of equal frequency, found the HLA-associated ones more clonally expanded.

Vbeta (60) and Jbeta (13) primers were used in the PCR. Measured with immunoSEQ multiplex PCR; TCRdb has only the in-frame clones, and not every one. The sample holds over 250,000 clones, roughly 70% seen once. Germline V gene lookup returns CDR1 SGDLS and CDR2 YYNGEE. V lost 6 bases to trimming and J lost 9 bases; unmatched junction nucleotides: 10. The CDR3 is made up of 14 amino acids. About this clone: What it binds is unknown.

The TCR sequence derives from a female donor in good health and CMV-seronegative. The chain has TRBV9 and TRBJ2-2; 8 bases map to TRBD1. The sequenced sample was PBMCs. CDR3 region: CASTRGQGGWELFF. As DNA, the CDR3 is TGTGCCAGCACCCGAGGACAGGGTGGGTGGGAGCTGTTTTTT. Looking up the rest from reference TRBV9 and TRBJ2-2 gives the full variable domain: DSGVTQTPKHLITATGQRVTLRCSPRSGDLSVYWYQQSLDQGLQFLIQYYNGEERAKGNILERFSAQQFPDLHSELNLSSLELGDSALYFCASTRGQGGWELFFGEGSRLTVL.